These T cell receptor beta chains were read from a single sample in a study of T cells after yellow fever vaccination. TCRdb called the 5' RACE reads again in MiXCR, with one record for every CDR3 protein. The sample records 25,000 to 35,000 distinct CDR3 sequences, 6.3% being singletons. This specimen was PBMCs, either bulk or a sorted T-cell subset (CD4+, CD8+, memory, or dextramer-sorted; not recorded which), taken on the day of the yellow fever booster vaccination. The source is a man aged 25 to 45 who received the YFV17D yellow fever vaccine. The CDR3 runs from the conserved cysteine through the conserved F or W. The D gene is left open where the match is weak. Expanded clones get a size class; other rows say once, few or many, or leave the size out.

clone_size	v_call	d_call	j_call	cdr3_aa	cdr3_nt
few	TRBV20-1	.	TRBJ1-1	CSARDPTDGDTEAFF	TGCAGTGCTAGAGATCCCACTGACGGGGACACTGAAGCTTTCTTT
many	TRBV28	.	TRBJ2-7	CASSPQGERSDEQYF	TGTGCCAGCAGTCCCCAGGGAGAGAGGTCAGACGAGCAGTACTTC
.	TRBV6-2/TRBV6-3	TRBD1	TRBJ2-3	CASFRQGTDTQYF	TGTGCCAGCTTTCGACAGGGGACAGATACGCAGTATTTT
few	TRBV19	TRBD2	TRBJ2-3	CASSIGGSQGLSLTDTQYF	TGTGCCAGTAGTATCGGGGGGTCCCAGGGACTATCACTCACAGATACGCAGTATTTT
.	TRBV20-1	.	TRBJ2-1	CSARNSGGPSYNEQFF	TGCAGTGCTAGAAATAGCGGAGGGCCCTCCTACAATGAGCAGTTCTTC
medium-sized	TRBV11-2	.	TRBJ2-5	CASSLGNNPGSQETQYF	TGTGCCAGCAGCTTAGGAAACAACCCGGGATCCCAAGAGACCCAGTACTTC
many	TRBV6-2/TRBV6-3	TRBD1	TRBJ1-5	CASSYSSPLRGGSNQPQHF	TGTGCCAGCAGTTACTCGAGCCCTCTCAGGGGGGGTAGCAATCAGCCCCAGCATTTT
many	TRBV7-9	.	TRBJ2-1	CASSFSVNEQFF	TGTGCCAGCAGCTTCTCGGTCAATGAGCAGTTCTTC
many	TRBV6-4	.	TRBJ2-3	CASSDSDTDTQYF	TGTGCCAGCAGTGACTCGGACACAGATACGCAGTATTTT
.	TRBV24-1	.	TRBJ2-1	CATSDPPDSPVGDNEQFF	TGTGCCACCAGTGACCCCCCGGACAGCCCCGTAGGAGACAATGAGCAGTTCTTC
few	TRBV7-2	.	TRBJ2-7	CASSYQDGGYEQYF	TGTGCCAGCAGCTACCAAGACGGAGGCTACGAGCAGTACTTC
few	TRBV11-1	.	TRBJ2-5	CASSPPLDGSGYQETQYF	TGTGCCAGCAGCCCTCCGCTAGACGGTTCTGGGTACCAAGAGACCCAGTACTTC
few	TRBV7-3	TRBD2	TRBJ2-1	CASSPQTSGRRNEQFF	TGTGCCAGCAGCCCCCAGACTAGCGGGAGGCGAAATGAGCAGTTCTTC
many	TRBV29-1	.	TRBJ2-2	CSALEAGRAGELFF	TGCAGCGCCTTAGAGGCAGGGCGCGCCGGGGAGCTGTTTTTT
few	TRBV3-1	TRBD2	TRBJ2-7	CASSQGTSGSISSYEQYF	TGTGCCAGCAGCCAAGGGACTAGCGGGAGTATAAGCTCCTACGAGCAGTACTTC
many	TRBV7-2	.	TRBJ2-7	CASSWGGGTYEQYF	TGTGCCAGCAGCTGGGGTGGGGGGACCTACGAGCAGTACTTC
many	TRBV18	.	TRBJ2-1	CASSPYKLGNEQFF	TGTGCCAGCTCACCATACAAGTTGGGCAATGAGCAGTTCTTC
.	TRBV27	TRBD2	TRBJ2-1	CASMRGGAAYNEQFF	TGTGCCAGTATGCGGGGAGGGGCCGCCTACAATGAGCAGTTCTTC
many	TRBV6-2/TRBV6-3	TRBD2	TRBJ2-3	CASSYSATSGTDTQYF	TGTGCCAGCAGTTACTCGGCGACTAGCGGAACAGATACGCAGTATTTT
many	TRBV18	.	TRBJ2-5	CASSPDQETQYF	TGTGCCAGCTCACCAGACCAAGAGACCCAGTACTTC
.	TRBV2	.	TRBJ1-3	CGSSVGQLSGNTIYF	TGTGGCAGCAGTGTCGGACAGCTCTCTGGAAACACCATATATTTT
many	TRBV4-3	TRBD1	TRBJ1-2	CASSHGTGGHGYTF	TGCGCCAGCAGCCACGGGACAGGGGGCCATGGCTACACCTTC
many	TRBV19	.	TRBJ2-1	CASRVGSSSYNEQFF	TGTGCCAGTAGGGTCGGGAGCAGCTCCTACAATGAGCAGTTCTTC
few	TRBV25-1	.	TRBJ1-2	CASIPPGQHYGYTF	TGTGCCAGCATCCCCCCAGGACAGCACTATGGCTACACCTTC
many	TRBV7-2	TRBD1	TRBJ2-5	CASRDRQGPQETQYF	TGTGCCAGCAGGGACCGACAGGGGCCCCAAGAGACCCAGTACTTC
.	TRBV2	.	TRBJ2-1	CASSERGPSYNEQFF	TGTGCCAGCAGTGAACGGGGGCCATCCTACAATGAGCAGTTCTTC
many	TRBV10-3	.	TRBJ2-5	CAISESNRLETQYF	TGTGCCATCAGTGAGTCCAACCGCCTGGAGACCCAGTACTTC
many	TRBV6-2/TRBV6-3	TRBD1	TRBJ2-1	CASRGQGSYNEQFF	TGTGCCAGCAGAGGACAGGGCTCCTACAATGAGCAGTTCTTC
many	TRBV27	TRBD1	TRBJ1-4	CASSRAWDRVEKLFF	TGTGCCAGCAGCCGTGCCTGGGACAGGGTTGAAAAACTGTTTTTT
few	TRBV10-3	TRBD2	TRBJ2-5	CAIRATTSGGRETQYF	TGTGCCATCAGAGCAACGACTAGCGGAGGGAGAGAGACCCAGTACTTC
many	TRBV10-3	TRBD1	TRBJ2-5	CAISELTGQIQETQYF	TGTGCCATCAGTGAGCTGACAGGGCAAATCCAAGAGACCCAGTACTTC
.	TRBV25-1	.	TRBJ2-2	CASSEYKDTGELFF	TGTGCCAGCAGTGAATATAAAGACACCGGGGAGCTGTTTTTT
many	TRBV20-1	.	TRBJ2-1	CSARIAGQRYNEQFF	TGCAGTGCTAGAATCGCGGGCCAACGCTACAATGAGCAGTTCTTC
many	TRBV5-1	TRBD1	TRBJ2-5	CASSSGTGGGETQYF	TGCGCCAGCAGCTCTGGGACAGGGGGCGGAGAGACCCAGTACTTC
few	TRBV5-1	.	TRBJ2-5	CASSLASSSGQETQYF	TGCGCCAGCAGCTTGGCTTCCTCATCGGGCCAAGAGACCCAGTACTTC
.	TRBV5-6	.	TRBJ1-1	CASSLVRDLNTEAFF	TGTGCCAGCAGCTTGGTGCGGGATCTGAACACTGAAGCTTTCTTT
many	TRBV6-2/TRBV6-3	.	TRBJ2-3	CASSLRQVTDTQYF	TGTGCCAGCAGTCTTCGACAGGTCACAGATACGCAGTATTTT
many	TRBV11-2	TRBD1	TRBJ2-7	CASSSGQGGPYEQYF	TGTGCCAGCAGCTCCGGACAGGGGGGCCCCTACGAGCAGTACTTC
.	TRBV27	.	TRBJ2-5	CASSVVGTNKETQYF	TGTGCCAGCAGCGTCGTGGGCACAAATAAAGAGACCCAGTACTTC
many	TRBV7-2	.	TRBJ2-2	CASSLVRYTGELFF	TGTGCCAGCAGCTTGGTCAGGTACACCGGGGAGCTGTTTTTT